This T cell receptor beta chain was sequenced in a study of cytomegalovirus exposure and HLA in healthy donors. Study summary: A previous analysis identified 117 million unique TCR beta sequences derived from around 180 million T cells.

The PCR employed 60 Vbeta primers together with 13 Jbeta primers. Profiling relied on immunoSEQ multiplex PCR, and the TCRdb table lists in-frame clones only, not all of them. Counted here are approximately 120,000 clones, approximately 80% occurring once; the ten biggest clones make up approximately 11%. This CDR3 comprises 13 residues. Germline loops: CDR1 ENHRY, CDR2 SYGVKD. The V gene lost 8 bases and the J gene lost 5 bases, with 15 bases spanning the gap. This clone was recorded once. The chain employs TRBV10-3 and TRBJ1-1; the D is unclear. Sequencing used PBMCs. This receptor was obtained from a man aged 35 to 55 in good health and CMV-seropositive. The DNA of the CDR3 is TGTGCCATCGGACTGGGCGTCGGAACTGAAGCTTTCTTT. Translated: CAIGLGVGTEAFF.